This is a list of T cell receptor beta chains from one sample in a study of blood T cell repertoires in COVID-19. Produced via immunoSEQ multiplex PCR; TCRdb's table is partial and in-frame only. The sample yields more than 140,000 clones, 84% seen once. Material: peripheral blood. These receptors originate from a woman between 50 and 59 years old in a cohort sampled during active or convalescent COVID-19. Each CDR3 is given with its conserved first and last residue. A D gene is named only where the DNA matches it firmly. The size of a clone is reported for some rows only, either as once, few or many, or as a class for expanded clones.

d_call: -; v_call: TRBV2; clone_size: -; j_call: TRBJ1-1; cdr3_nt: TGTGCCAGCAGTATTAGTAGAGTAAGCGCTGAAGCTTTCTTT; cdr3_aa: CASSISRVSAEAFF
d_call: TRBD1; v_call: TRBV19; clone_size: -; j_call: TRBJ1-1; cdr3_nt: TGTGCCAGTAGACCGATGTACAGGGGTCTAATTGAAGCTTTCTTT; cdr3_aa: CASRPMYRGLIEAFF
d_call: TRBD2; v_call: TRBV6-1; clone_size: few; j_call: TRBJ2-2; cdr3_nt: TGTGCCAGCAGTGAGCGGGGGAGAAAGACCGGGGAGCTGTTTTTT; cdr3_aa: CASSERGRKTGELFF
d_call: TRBD1; v_call: TRBV11-2; clone_size: once; j_call: TRBJ2-5; cdr3_nt: TGTGCCAGCAGCTTAGGCCCCGGACGGACAGGGGAGACCCAGTACTTC; cdr3_aa: CASSLGPGRTGETQYF
d_call: TRBD2; v_call: TRBV7-2; clone_size: -; j_call: TRBJ2-5; cdr3_nt: TGTGCCAGCAGCTTAGGTTGGGGCGGGGGAGAGACCCAGTACTTC; cdr3_aa: CASSLGWGGGETQYF
d_call: TRBD1; v_call: TRBV6-5; clone_size: -; j_call: TRBJ1-2; cdr3_nt: TGTGCCAGCACCGAGGGACAGTCCTATGGCTACACCTTC; cdr3_aa: CASTEGQSYGYTF
d_call: -; v_call: TRBV3-1/TRBV3-2; clone_size: -; j_call: TRBJ2-1; cdr3_nt: TGTGCCAGCGGACACCTTGATGGCAATGAGCAGTTCTTC; cdr3_aa: CASGHLDGNEQFF
d_call: -; v_call: TRBV5-4; clone_size: -; j_call: TRBJ2-7; cdr3_nt: TGTGCCAGCAGCTTGGGGGGGGAGTACCCGGGCGAGCAGTACTTC; cdr3_aa: CASSLGGEYPGEQYF
d_call: TRBD1; v_call: TRBV18; clone_size: once; j_call: TRBJ1-2; cdr3_nt: TGTGCCAGCTCACCACAAGGGACAGGGGTATATGGCTACACCTTC; cdr3_aa: CASSPQGTGVYGYTF
d_call: -; v_call: TRBV7-6; clone_size: -; j_call: TRBJ2-3; cdr3_nt: TGTGCCAGCAGCTTAGCTAGGGGTGCCGATACGCAGTATTTT; cdr3_aa: CASSLARGADTQYF
d_call: -; v_call: TRBV7-3; clone_size: -; j_call: TRBJ2-5; cdr3_nt: TGTGCCAGCAGCCCCCCGGGTACAGAGACCCAGTACTTC; cdr3_aa: CASSPPGTETQYF
d_call: TRBD2; v_call: TRBV4-2; clone_size: -; j_call: TRBJ2-5; cdr3_nt: TGTGCCAGCAGCAGCCAAAGTAGCGGGGGGGCCGGGGAGACCCAGTACTTC; cdr3_aa: CASSSQSSGGAGETQYF
d_call: TRBD1; v_call: TRBV19; clone_size: -; j_call: TRBJ1-4; cdr3_nt: TGTGCCAGTAGTATCCAAGGGACAGGGCCTGCTGAAAAACTGTTTTTT; cdr3_aa: CASSIQGTGPAEKLFF
d_call: TRBD1; v_call: TRBV3-1/TRBV3-2; clone_size: -; j_call: TRBJ2-1; cdr3_nt: TGTGCCAGCAGCCTCCGACAGGGGATACGATACAATGAGCAGTTCTTC; cdr3_aa: CASSLRQGIRYNEQFF
d_call: -; v_call: TRBV5-1; clone_size: -; j_call: TRBJ1-3; cdr3_nt: TGCGCCAGCAGCTCCTCCCCACAGGGTTCTGGAAACACCATATATTTT; cdr3_aa: CASSSSPQGSGNTIYF
d_call: TRBD1; v_call: TRBV2; clone_size: -; j_call: TRBJ1-6; cdr3_nt: TGTGCCAGCAGGACAGGGGCCGGTTCACCCCTCCACTTT; cdr3_aa: CASRTGAGSPLHF
d_call: -; v_call: TRBV30; clone_size: -; j_call: TRBJ1-6; cdr3_nt: TGTGCCTGGAGTGTACAGGTCTCCTATAATTCACCCCTCCACTTT; cdr3_aa: CAWSVQVSYNSPLHF
d_call: -; v_call: TRBV2; clone_size: -; j_call: TRBJ1-5; cdr3_nt: TGTGCCAGCAGGGGGGACTCCAATCAGCCCCAGCATTTT; cdr3_aa: CASRGDSNQPQHF
d_call: -; v_call: TRBV5-1; clone_size: -; j_call: TRBJ1-4; cdr3_nt: TGCGCCAGCAGCTCCCCGTCATCGGGTAATGAAAAACTGTTTTTT; cdr3_aa: CASSSPSSGNEKLFF
d_call: TRBD1; v_call: TRBV25-1; clone_size: few; j_call: TRBJ1-4; cdr3_nt: TGTGCCAGCAGTGAATCCGGTAGTCCGACAGGGGCTAATGAAAAACTGTTTTTT; cdr3_aa: CASSESGSPTGANEKLFF
d_call: -; v_call: TRBV14; clone_size: -; j_call: TRBJ1-3; cdr3_nt: TGTGCCAGCAGCCAAGATCTAGCAGGGGTCGCTGGAAACACCATATATTTT; cdr3_aa: CASSQDLAGVAGNTIYF
d_call: TRBD2; v_call: TRBV2; clone_size: -; j_call: TRBJ2-5; cdr3_nt: TGTGCCAGCAGATTGACTAGCGGGGGGGCCGGAGAGACCCAGTACTTC; cdr3_aa: CASRLTSGGAGETQYF
d_call: TRBD1; v_call: TRBV24-1; clone_size: -; j_call: TRBJ2-1; cdr3_nt: TGTGCCACCAGTGGTGACAGGGACCCCTACAATGAGCAGTTCTTC; cdr3_aa: CATSGDRDPYNEQFF
d_call: -; v_call: TRBV30; clone_size: -; j_call: TRBJ2-4; cdr3_nt: TGTGCCTGGAGTGTATATTCAGGGGTCTTAGCCAAAAACATTCAGTACTTC; cdr3_aa: CAWSVYSGVLAKNIQYF
d_call: -; v_call: TRBV5-1; clone_size: -; j_call: TRBJ2-2; cdr3_nt: TGCGCCAGCAGGCCCACAGGATCCCCCCCCGGGGAGCTGTTTTTT; cdr3_aa: CASRPTGSPPGELFF
d_call: -; v_call: TRBV29-1; clone_size: -; j_call: TRBJ2-7; cdr3_nt: TGCAGCGTTGCGGGTACCTACGAGCAGTACTTC; cdr3_aa: CSVAGTYEQYF
d_call: -; v_call: TRBV6-6; clone_size: -; j_call: TRBJ2-3; cdr3_nt: TGTGCCAGCAGTCTTCCCTCTTCCACAGATACGCAGTATTTT; cdr3_aa: CASSLPSSTDTQYF
d_call: -; v_call: TRBV7-2; clone_size: -; j_call: TRBJ2-3; cdr3_nt: TGTGCCAGCAGCGCAGGCCCGACAGATACGCAGTATTTT; cdr3_aa: CASSAGPTDTQYF
d_call: -; v_call: TRBV12-3/TRBV12-4; clone_size: -; j_call: TRBJ2-7; cdr3_nt: TGTGCCAGCAGCCGGGGCTACGAGCAGTACTTC; cdr3_aa: CASSRGYEQYF
d_call: TRBD1; v_call: TRBV5-6; clone_size: -; j_call: TRBJ2-7; cdr3_nt: TGTGCCAGCAGCTTGAGTCCCCAGACAGGGAACGAGCAGTACTTC; cdr3_aa: CASSLSPQTGNEQYF
d_call: -; v_call: TRBV6-6; clone_size: -; j_call: TRBJ1-5; cdr3_nt: TGTGCCAGCAGCCAAACTACCGGGACACTGAATCAGCCCCAGCATTTT; cdr3_aa: CASSQTTGTLNQPQHF
d_call: TRBD1; v_call: TRBV19; clone_size: -; j_call: TRBJ1-3; cdr3_nt: TGTGCCAGTAGTCCCCAACCGGGACAGTCAAGGCAAAGCTCTGGAAACACCATATATTTT; cdr3_aa: CASSPQPGQSRQSSGNTIYF
d_call: -; v_call: TRBV12-3/TRBV12-4; clone_size: -; j_call: TRBJ1-4; cdr3_nt: TGTGCCAGCGGACCGGAGGAGGTTGAAAAACTGTTTTTT; cdr3_aa: CASGPEEVEKLFF
d_call: TRBD2; v_call: TRBV3-1/TRBV3-2; clone_size: -; j_call: TRBJ2-1; cdr3_nt: TGTGCCAGCAGCCTAGCGGGGGGTTACAATGAGCAGTTCTTC; cdr3_aa: CASSLAGGYNEQFF
d_call: TRBD1; v_call: TRBV18; clone_size: -; j_call: TRBJ2-3; cdr3_nt: TGTGCCAGCTCGACAGGGGAGGCAAATACGCAGTATTTT; cdr3_aa: CASSTGEANTQYF